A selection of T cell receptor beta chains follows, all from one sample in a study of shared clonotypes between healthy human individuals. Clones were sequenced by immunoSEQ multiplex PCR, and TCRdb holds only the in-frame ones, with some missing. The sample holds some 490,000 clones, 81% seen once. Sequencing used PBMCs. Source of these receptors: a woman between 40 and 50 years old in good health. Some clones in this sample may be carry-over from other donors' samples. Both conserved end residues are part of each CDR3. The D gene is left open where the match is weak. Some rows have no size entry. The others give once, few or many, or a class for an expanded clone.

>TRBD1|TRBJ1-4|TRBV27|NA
CASRWRAGPGQGERGLFF
TGTGCCAGCCGATGGAGAGCGGGACCGGGACAGGGAGAGAGGGGGCTGTTTTTT
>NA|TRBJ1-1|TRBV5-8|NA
CASSIDTLSEAFF
TGTGCCAGCAGCATTGACACCCTCTCTGAAGCTTTCTTT
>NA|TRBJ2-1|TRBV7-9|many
CASKSGEKETHEQFF
TGTGCCAGCAAGTCGGGGGAGAAGGAAACGCATGAGCAGTTCTTC
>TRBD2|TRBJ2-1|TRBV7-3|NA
CASSPGLAANEQFF
TGTGCCAGCAGCCCCGGACTAGCAGCAAATGAGCAGTTCTTC
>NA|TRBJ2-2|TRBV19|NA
CASSISGLNTGELFF
TGTGCCAGTAGTATTAGTGGATTGAACACCGGGGAGCTGTTTTTT
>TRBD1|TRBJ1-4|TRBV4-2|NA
CASSRGGNRGNEKLFF
TGTGCCAGCAGCCGCGGAGGGAACAGGGGAAATGAAAAACTGTTTTTT
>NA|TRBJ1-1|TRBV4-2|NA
CASSQAGEYMNTEAFF
TGTGCCAGCAGCCAGGCGGGGGAATATATGAACACTGAAGCTTTCTTT
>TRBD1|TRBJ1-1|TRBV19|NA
CASRPDRRLPNTEAFF
TGTGCCAGTAGACCGGACAGGAGACTCCCGAACACTGAAGCTTTCTTT
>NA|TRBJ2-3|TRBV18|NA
CASSPTGISDTQYF
TGTGCCAGCTCACCAACGGGGATATCAGATACGCAGTATTTT
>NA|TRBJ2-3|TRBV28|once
CASMSPSTDTQYF
TGTGCCAGCATGTCCCCTAGCACAGATACGCAGTATTTT
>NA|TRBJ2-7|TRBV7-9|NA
CASSPHGYEQYF
TGTGCCAGCAGCCCCCACGGTTACGAGCAGTACTTC
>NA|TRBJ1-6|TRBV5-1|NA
CASSLAAAISSPLHF
TGCGCCAGCAGCTTGGCGGCAGCCATTTCCTCACCCCTCCACTTT
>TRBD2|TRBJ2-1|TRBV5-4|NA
CASSGGTSGIREQFF
TGTGCCAGCAGCGGGGGGACTAGCGGGATACGCGAGCAGTTCTTC
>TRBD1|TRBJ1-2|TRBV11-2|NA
CASSARDRGWYGYTF
TGTGCCAGCAGCGCCCGGGACAGGGGTTGGTATGGCTACACCTTC
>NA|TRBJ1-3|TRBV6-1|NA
CASSSGSTSGNTIYF
TGTGCCAGCAGTTCCGGTAGCACCTCTGGAAACACCATATATTTT
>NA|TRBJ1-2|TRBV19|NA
CASSGAAQNYGYTF
TGTGCCAGTAGTGGGGCAGCTCAAAACTATGGCTACACCTTC
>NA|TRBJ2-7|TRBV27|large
CASRSPSYEQYF
TGTGCCAGCAGGTCCCCCTCGTACGAGCAGTACTTC
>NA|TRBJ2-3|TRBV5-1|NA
CASSLSNNEADTQYF
TGCGCCAGCAGCCTCTCCAACAATGAAGCAGATACGCAGTATTTT
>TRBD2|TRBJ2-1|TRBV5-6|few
CASSFGLAGYNEQFF
TGTGCCAGCAGCTTTGGACTAGCGGGTTACAATGAGCAGTTCTTC
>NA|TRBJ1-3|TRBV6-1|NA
CASSANSGNTIYF
TGTGCCAGCAGTGCGAACTCTGGAAACACCATATATTTT
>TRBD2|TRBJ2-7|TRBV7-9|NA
CASSFGLAATYEQYF
TGTGCCAGCAGCTTCGGACTAGCCGCAACCTACGAGCAGTACTTC
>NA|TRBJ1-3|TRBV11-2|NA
CASSRSVTGNTIYF
TGTGCCAGCAGCCGGTCGGTAACTGGAAACACCATATATTTT
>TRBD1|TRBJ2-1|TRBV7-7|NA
CASSSGTGGYNEQFF
TGTGCTAGCAGCTCCGGGACAGGGGGATACAATGAGCAGTTCTTC
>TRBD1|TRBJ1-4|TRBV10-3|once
CAISMTGTNEKLFF
TGTGCCATCAGCATGACAGGGACTAATGAAAAACTGTTTTTT
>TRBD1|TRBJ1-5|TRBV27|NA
CASSPLDRGSNQPQHF
TGTGCCAGCAGTCCCCTCGACAGGGGCAGCAATCAGCCCCAGCATTTT
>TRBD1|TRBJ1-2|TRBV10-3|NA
CAIRRGQIYGYTF
TGTGCCATCAGGAGGGGACAGATCTATGGCTACACCTTC
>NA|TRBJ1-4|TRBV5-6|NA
CASSPGARGREKLFF
TGTGCCAGCAGCCCGGGCGCCCGGGGGAGGGAAAAACTGTTTTTT
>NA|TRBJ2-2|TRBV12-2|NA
CASRLGSTGELFF
TGTGCAAGTCGCTTAGGTTCTACCGGGGAGCTGTTTTTT
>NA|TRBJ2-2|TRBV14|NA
CASSQVNSNTGELFF
TGTGCCAGCAGCCAAGTTAATTCGAACACCGGGGAGCTGTTTTTT
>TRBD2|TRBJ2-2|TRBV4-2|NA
CASSQIAGVPGELFF
TGTGCCAGCAGCCAAATAGCGGGAGTCCCCGGGGAGCTGTTTTTT
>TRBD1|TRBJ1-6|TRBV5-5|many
CASSPGQGADSPLHF
TGTGCCAGCAGCCCCGGGCAGGGGGCGGATTCACCCCTCCACTTT
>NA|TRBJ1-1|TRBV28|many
CASSFPGGGGAFF
TGTGCCAGCAGTTTCCCCGGGGGAGGAGGAGCTTTCTTT
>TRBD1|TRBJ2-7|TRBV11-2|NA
CASSLEWDRAYEQYF
TGTGCCAGCAGCTTAGAGTGGGACAGAGCCTACGAGCAGTACTTC
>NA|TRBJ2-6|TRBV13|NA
CASSLGPRDSRSSGANVLTF
TGTGCCAGCAGCCTAGGACCCCGGGACTCAAGGTCCTCTGGGGCCAACGTCCTGACTTTC
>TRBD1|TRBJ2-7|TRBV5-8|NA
CASSLVGTGSPYEQYF
TGTGCCAGCAGCTTGGTTGGGACAGGGTCCCCCTACGAGCAGTACTTC
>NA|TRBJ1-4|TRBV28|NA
CASSFVSMGEKLFF
TGTGCCAGCAGTTTCGTGTCGATGGGTGAAAAACTGTTTTTT
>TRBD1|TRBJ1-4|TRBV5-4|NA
CASSFTGASLNEKLFF
TGTGCCAGCAGCTTCACAGGGGCCTCACTTAATGAAAAACTGTTTTTT
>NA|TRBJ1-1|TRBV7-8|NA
CASSLVGAPNTEAFF
TGTGCCAGCAGCTTAGTGGGAGCACCGAACACTGAAGCTTTCTTT
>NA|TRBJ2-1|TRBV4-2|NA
CASSQEDYQGHNEQFF
TGTGCCAGCAGCCAAGAGGACTACCAGGGCCACAATGAGCAGTTCTTC
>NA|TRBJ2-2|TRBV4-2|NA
CASSQESGPFGELFF
TGTGCCAGCAGCCAAGAGTCCGGTCCCTTTGGGGAGCTGTTTTTT
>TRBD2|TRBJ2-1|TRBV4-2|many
CASSRPGLAGSNEQFF
TGTGCCAGCAGCCGGCCGGGACTAGCGGGAAGTAATGAGCAGTTCTTC
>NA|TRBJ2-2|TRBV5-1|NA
CASSLGQPSGELFF
TGCGCCAGCAGCTTGGGGCAGCCCTCTGGGGAGCTGTTTTTT